This TCR beta chain was sequenced for a study of PD-1 and CTLA-4 blockade in melanoma. The method was immunoSEQ multiplex PCR; TCRdb's version includes in-frame clones alone and lacks a portion of them. The sample records fewer than 35,000 clones, about 88% being singletons. There are 17 residues in the CDR3. Germline CDR1 reads SGHVS; CDR2 reads FNYEAQ. Trimming removed 3 bases at V and 0 bases at J, with 12 bases between. The rearrangement joins TRBV7-6 to TRBJ2-6; D is unresolved. The TCR originated in a human donor with melanoma. The sample here was CD8+ T cells from peripheral blood, taken from a patient given anti-PD-1 treatment. The CDR3 spells CASSLVFPSSGANVLTF. DNA of the CDR3: TGTGCCAGCAGCTTGGTGTTCCCAAGCTCTGGGGCCAACGTCCTGACTTTC.